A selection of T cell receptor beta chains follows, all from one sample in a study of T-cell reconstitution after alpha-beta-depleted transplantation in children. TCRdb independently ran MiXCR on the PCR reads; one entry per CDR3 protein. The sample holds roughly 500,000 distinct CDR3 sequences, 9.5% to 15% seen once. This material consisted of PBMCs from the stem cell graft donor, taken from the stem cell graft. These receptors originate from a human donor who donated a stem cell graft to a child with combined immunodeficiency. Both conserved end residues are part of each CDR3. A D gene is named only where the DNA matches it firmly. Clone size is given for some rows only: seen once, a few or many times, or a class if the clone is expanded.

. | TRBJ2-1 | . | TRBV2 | CASSESLSYEQFF | TGTGCCAGCAGTGAAAGCCTGTCCTATGAGCAGTTCTTC
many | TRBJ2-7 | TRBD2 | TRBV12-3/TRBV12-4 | CASSLGTTYEQYF | TGCGCCAGCAGCTTAGGGACTACCTACGAGCAGTACTTC
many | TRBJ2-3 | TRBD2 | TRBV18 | CASSPGSGEIDTQYF | TGTGCCAGCTCACCAGGTAGCGGGGAGATAGATACGCAGTATTTT
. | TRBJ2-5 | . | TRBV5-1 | CASTVGETQYF | TGCGCCAGCACGGTGGGAGAGACCCAGTACTTC
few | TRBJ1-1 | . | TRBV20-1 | CSARDQQVPRTEAFF | TGCAGTGCTAGAGATCAGCAGGTCCCACGGACTGAAGCTTTCTTT
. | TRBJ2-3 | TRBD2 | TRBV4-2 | CASSQTTSGVTDTQYF | TGTGCCAGCAGCCAAACTACTAGCGGGGTCACAGATACGCAGTATTTT
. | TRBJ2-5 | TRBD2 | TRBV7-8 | CASSPRLAGSQETQYF | TGTGCCAGCAGCCCACGACTAGCGGGGTCCCAAGAGACCCAGTACTTC
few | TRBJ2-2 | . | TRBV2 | CASTEWGALNTGELFF | TGTGCCAGCACCGAGTGGGGGGCTTTGAACACCGGGGAGCTGTTTTTT
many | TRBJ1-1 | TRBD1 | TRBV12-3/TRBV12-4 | CASNPTGSLPEAFF | TGTGCCAGCAACCCGACAGGGTCTCTGCCTGAAGCTTTCTTT
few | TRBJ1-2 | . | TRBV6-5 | CASSYSASANYGYTF | TGTGCCAGCAGTTACTCCGCCTCGGCTAACTATGGCTACACCTTC
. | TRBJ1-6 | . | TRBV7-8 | CASSLANVRNNSPLHF | TGTGCCAGCAGCTTAGCTAATGTTCGGAATAATTCACCCCTCCACTTT
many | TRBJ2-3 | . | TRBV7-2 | CASSLVGTSTDTQYF | TGTGCCAGCAGCTTAGTCGGGACCTCCACAGATACGCAGTATTTT
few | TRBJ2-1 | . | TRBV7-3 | CASSLLMGASEQFF | TGTGCCAGCAGCTTACTTATGGGAGCAAGTGAGCAGTTCTTC
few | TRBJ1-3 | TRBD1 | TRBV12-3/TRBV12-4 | CASSMGQGAADTIYF | TGTGCCAGCAGTATGGGACAGGGGGCTGCCGACACCATATATTTT
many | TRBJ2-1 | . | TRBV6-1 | CASRSGDSSYNEQFF | TGTGCCAGCAGGAGCGGGGACAGCTCCTACAATGAGCAGTTCTTC
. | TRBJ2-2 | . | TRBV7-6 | CASSLVASPPTGELFF | TGTGCCAGCAGCTTAGTAGCTAGCCCCCCCACCGGGGAGCTGTTTTTT
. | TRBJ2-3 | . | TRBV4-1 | CASSQERARSTDTQYF | TGCGCCAGCAGCCAAGAAAGGGCGAGAAGCACAGATACGCAGTATTTT
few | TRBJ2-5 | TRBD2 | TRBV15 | CATSRESSGGKETQYF | TGTGCCACCAGCAGAGAGTCGAGCGGGGGGAAAGAGACCCAGTACTTC
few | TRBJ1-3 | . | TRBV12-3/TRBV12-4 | CASSSPTEGYSGNTIYF | TGTGCCAGCAGTTCCCCCACCGAGGGGTACTCTGGAAACACCATATATTTT
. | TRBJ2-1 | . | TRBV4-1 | CASSRSVNLLAGSYNEQFF | TGCGCCAGCAGCCGGTCGGTCAATTTACTAGCAGGCTCCTACAATGAGCAGTTCTTC
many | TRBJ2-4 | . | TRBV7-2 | CASSLGGLQNIQYF | TGTGCCAGCAGCTTAGGAGGCCTTCAAAACATTCAGTACTTC
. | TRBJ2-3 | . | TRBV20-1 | CSAGRGYGTDTQYF | TGCAGTGCTGGGCGGGGATATGGCACAGATACGCAGTATTTT
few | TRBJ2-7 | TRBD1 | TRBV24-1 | CATSGQGSSYEQYF | TGTGCCACCAGTGGACAGGGGAGCTCCTACGAGCAGTACTTC
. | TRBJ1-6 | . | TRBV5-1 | CASSLDESPLHF | TGCGCCAGCAGCTTGGACGAATCACCCCTCCACTTT
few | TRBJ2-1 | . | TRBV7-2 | CASSAWDEQFF | TGTGCCAGCAGCGCGTGGGATGAGCAGTTCTTC
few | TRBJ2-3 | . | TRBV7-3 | CASSPDVSTDTQYF | TGTGCCAGCAGCCCGGATGTTAGCACAGATACGCAGTATTTT
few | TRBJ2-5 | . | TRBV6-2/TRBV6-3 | CASRISQTQYF | TGTGCCAGCAGAATATCCCAGACCCAGTACTTC
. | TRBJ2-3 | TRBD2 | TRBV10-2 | CASRIGLAGAADTQYF | TGCGCCAGCAGGATTGGACTAGCGGGAGCAGCAGATACGCAGTATTTT
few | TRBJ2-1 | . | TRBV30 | CAWSVGSHNEQFF | TGTGCCTGGAGTGTCGGATCCCACAATGAGCAGTTCTTC
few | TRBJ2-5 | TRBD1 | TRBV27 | CASSLLETGGPQETQYF | TGTGCCAGCAGTTTACTGGAGACAGGGGGACCCCAAGAGACCCAGTACTTC
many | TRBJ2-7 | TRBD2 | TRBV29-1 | CSVEASGSYEQYF | TGCAGCGTTGAGGCTAGCGGGAGCTACGAGCAGTACTTC
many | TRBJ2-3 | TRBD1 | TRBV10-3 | CAISDSGTGGDTQYF | TGTGCCATCAGTGATTCGGGGACAGGGGGAGATACGCAGTATTTT